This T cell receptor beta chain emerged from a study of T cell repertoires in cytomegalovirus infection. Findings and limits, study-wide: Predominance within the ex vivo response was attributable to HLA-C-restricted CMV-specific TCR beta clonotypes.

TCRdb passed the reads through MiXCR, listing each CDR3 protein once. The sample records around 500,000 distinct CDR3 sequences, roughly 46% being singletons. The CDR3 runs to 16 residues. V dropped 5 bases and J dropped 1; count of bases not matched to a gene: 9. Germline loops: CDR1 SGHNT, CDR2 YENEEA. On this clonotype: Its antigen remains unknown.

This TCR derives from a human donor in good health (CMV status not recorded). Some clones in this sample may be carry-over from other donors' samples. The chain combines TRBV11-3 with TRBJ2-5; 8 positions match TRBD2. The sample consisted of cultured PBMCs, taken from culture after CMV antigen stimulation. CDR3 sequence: CASSPGVGRAQETQYF. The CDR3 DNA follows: TGTGCCAGCAGCCCTGGGGTCGGGAGGGCCCAAGAGACCCAGTACTTC.